This entry lists 6 T cell receptor beta chains sequenced from one sample in a study of regulatory T cells in long-lasting Graves disease. Arm-PCR with iRepertoire HTBI primers amplified the CDR3 regions for these TCR beta libraries. TCRdb redid the calling of the multiplex PCR reads with MiXCR, one entry per CDR3 protein. The sample includes around 340,000 distinct CDR3 sequences, around 20% seen only once; the top ten take 25% to 35%. Time point described: persistent/refractory GD, antithyroid drugs over 5 years with positive TRAb. The TCR library was made from RNA extracted from PBMCs. The source material was peripheral blood mononuclear cells (PBMCs), sampled when the disease was refractory, from a patient treated with antithyroid drugs. These receptor sequences come from a female donor with Graves disease.

This clonotype showed up many times. The chain couples TRBV5-1 to TRBJ1-2, with D uncertain. Germline-derived CDR1 and CDR2 are SGHRS and YFSETQ. The ends were cut back, 5 bases at V and 4 bases at J, with 12 bases in the middle. CDR3 size: 13 residues. The CDR3 is CASRRTDLYGYTF. CDR3 DNA: TGCGCCAGCAGAAGGACGGACCTCTATGGCTACACCTTC.

This clonotype has ten or more counts. The chain couples TRBV28 to TRBJ2-1; D may be TRBD2 (5 bases). CDR1 is MDHEN and CDR2 is SYDVKM in the germline V gene. The germline V and J ends were trimmed by 8 bases and 3 bases, with 17 bases remaining between them. This CDR3 region has 15 residues. DNA of the CDR3: TGTGCCAGCCATCGCGGAGGACTTCTCTACAATGAGCAGTTCTTC. Translating it yields CASHRGGLLYNEQFF.

A few counts support this clonotype. The rearrangement links TRBV6-5 to TRBJ2-7, with 8 positions matching TRBD1. Germline V gene data show CDR1 as MNHEY and CDR2 as SVGAGI. This CDR3 is 18 amino acids long. With V trimmed by 4 bases and J by 0 bases, 14 bases remained unmatched. The chain's CDR3 is CASSSRQGMVRFSYEQYF. CDR3 in DNA: TGTGCCAGCAGTTCCCGACAGGGGATGGTAAGGTTCTCCTACGAGCAGTACTTC.

In its sample, this clonotype was seen many times. The chain uses TRBV28 and TRBJ1-5; no reliable D call. The CDR3 runs 11 residues. Trimming removed 7 bases from V and 6 bases from J, with 7 bases in between. Looked up from germline, CDR1 is MDHEN and CDR2 is SYDVKM. As DNA, the CDR3 is TGTGCCAGCATGAGGGCTCAGCCCCAGCATTTT. It yields the protein CASMRAQPQHF.

This clonotype has more than one count but fewer than ten. V and J are TRBV6-2 or TRBV6-3 and TRBJ2-7; 10 bases line up with TRBD1. Germline-derived CDR1 and CDR2 are MNHEY and SVGEGT. CDR3 length equals 15 residues. With V trimmed by 6 bases and J by 3 bases, 8 bases remained unmatched. The CDR3: CASRFTGTGDYEQYF. DNA of the CDR3: TGTGCCAGCAGATTTACCGGGACAGGGGACTACGAGCAGTACTTC.

This rearrangement joins TRBV7-9 to TRBJ2-7; TRBD1 matches at 10 bases. Germline V gene sequence: CDR1 SEHNR, CDR2 FQNEAQ (reference sequence). V dropped 0 bases and J dropped 2; count of bases not matched to a gene: 4. The CDR3 covers 16 residues. Here the CDR3 reads CASSLAGQGITYEQYF. CDR3 nucleotides: TGTGCCAGCAGCTTAGCGGGACAGGGGATAACCTACGAGCAGTACTTC. Full variable domain (rest looked up from reference TRBV7-9 and TRBJ2-7): DTGVSQNPRHKITKRGQNVTFRCDPISEHNRLYWYRQTLGQGPEFLTYFQNEAQLEKSRLLSDRFSAERPKGSFSTLEIQRTEQGDSAMYLCASSLAGQGITYEQYFGPGTRLTVT.